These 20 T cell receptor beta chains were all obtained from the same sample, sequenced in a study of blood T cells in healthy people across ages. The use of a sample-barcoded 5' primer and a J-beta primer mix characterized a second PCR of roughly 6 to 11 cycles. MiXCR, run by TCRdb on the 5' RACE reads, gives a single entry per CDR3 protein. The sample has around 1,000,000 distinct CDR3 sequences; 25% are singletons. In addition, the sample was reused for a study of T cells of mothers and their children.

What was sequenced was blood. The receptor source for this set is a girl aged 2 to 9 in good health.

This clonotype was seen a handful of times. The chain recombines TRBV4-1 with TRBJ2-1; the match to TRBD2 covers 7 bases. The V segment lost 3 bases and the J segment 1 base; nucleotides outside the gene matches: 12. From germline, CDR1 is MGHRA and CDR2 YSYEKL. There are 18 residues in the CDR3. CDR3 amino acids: CASSHSFGGRGSYNEQFF. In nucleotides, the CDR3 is TGCGCCAGCAGCCATTCATTCGGCGGGAGAGGGTCCTACAATGAGCAGTTCTTC.

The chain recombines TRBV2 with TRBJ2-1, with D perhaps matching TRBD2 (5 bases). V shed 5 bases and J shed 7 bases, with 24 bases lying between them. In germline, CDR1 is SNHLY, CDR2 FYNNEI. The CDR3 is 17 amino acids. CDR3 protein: CASSFARSVLPGNEQFF. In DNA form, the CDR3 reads TGTGCCAGCAGTTTCGCTCGTTCGGTCCTTCCGGGGAATGAGCAGTTCTTC.

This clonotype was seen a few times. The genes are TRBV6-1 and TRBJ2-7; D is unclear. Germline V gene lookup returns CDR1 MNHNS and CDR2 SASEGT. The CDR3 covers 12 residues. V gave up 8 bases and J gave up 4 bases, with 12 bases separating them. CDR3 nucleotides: TGTGCCAGCGGAAACCTACCATACGAGCAGTACTTC. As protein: CASGNLPYEQYF.

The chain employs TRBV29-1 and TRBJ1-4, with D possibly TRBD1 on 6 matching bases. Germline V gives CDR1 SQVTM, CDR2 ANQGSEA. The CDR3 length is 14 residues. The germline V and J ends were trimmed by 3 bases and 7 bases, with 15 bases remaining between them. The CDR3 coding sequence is TGCAGCGTTGACGTGGGACATAAGAGTGAAAAACTGTTTTTT. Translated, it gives CSVDVGHKSEKLFF. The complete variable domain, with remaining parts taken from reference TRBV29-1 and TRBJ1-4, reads SAVISQKPSRDICQRGTSLTIQCQVDSQVTMMFWYRQQPGQSLTLIATANQGSEATYESGFVIDKFPISRPNLTFSTLTVSNMSPEDSSIYLCSVDVGHKSEKLFFGSGTQLSVL.

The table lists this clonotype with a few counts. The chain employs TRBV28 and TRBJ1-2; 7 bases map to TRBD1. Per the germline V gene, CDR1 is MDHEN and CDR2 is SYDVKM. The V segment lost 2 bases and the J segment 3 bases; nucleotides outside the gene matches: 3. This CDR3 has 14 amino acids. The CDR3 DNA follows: TGTGCCAGCAGTTTACGACAGGGTCACTATGGCTACACCTTC. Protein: CASSLRQGHYGYTF.

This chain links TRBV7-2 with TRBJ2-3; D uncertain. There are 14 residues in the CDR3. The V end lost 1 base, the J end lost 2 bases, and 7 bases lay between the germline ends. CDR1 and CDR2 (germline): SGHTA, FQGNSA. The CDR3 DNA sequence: TGTGCCAGCAGCTTAGGACCTGTCACAGATACGCAGTATTTT. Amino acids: CASSLGPVTDTQYF.

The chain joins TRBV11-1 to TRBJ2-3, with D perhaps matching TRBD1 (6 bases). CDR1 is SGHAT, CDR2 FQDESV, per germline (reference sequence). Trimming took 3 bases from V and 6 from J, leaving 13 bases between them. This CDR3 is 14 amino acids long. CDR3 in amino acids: CASSFWTERDTQYF. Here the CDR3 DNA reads TGTGCCAGCAGCTTTTGGACAGAGAGGGATACGCAGTATTTT.

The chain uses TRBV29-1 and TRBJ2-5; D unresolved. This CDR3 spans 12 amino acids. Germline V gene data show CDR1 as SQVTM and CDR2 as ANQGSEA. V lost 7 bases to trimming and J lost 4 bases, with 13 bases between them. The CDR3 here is CSAVSGRETQYF. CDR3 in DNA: TGCAGCGCCGTCAGTGGACGAGAGACCCAGTACTTC.

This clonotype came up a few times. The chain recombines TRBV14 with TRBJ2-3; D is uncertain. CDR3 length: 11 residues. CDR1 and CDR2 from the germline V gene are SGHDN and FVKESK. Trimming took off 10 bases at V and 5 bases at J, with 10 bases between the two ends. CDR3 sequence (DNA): TGTGCCACCCAGAAAGGAGATACGCAGTATTTT. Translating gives CATQKGDTQYF.

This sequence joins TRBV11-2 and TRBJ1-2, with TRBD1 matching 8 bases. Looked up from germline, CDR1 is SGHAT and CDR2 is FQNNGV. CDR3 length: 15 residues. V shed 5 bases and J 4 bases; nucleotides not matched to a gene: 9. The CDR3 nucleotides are TGTGCCAGCAGCGTAACAGGGGGAAGGGGCTATGGCTACACCTTC. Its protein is CASSVTGGRGYGYTF.

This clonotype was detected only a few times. CDR3 coding DNA: TGCAGCGTGGCCGGGAGGGGCTACAATGAGCAGTTCTTC. The encoded protein is CSVAGRGYNEQFF. The V and J genes are TRBV29-1 and TRBJ2-1, with 8 bases lining up with TRBD2. The CDR3 is 13 amino acids. V trimming: 6 bases; J trimming: 3 bases; junction bases outside the gene matches: 4. The germline V gene has CDR1 SQVTM and CDR2 ANQGSEA.

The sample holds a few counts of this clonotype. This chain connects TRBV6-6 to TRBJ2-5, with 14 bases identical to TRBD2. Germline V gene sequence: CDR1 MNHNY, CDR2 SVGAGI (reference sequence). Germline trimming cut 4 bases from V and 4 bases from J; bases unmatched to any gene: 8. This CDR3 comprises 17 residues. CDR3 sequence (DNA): TGTGCCAGCAGTTCCCTAAGCGGGACTAGCGGGGGAGAGACCCAGTACTTC. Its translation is CASSSLSGTSGGETQYF.

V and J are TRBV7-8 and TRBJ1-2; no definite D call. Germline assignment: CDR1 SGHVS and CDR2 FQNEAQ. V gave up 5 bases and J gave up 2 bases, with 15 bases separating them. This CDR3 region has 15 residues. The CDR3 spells CASSPYVGANYGYTF. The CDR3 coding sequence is TGTGCCAGCAGCCCTTATGTGGGAGCGAACTATGGCTACACCTTC.

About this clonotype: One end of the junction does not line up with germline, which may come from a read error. The CDR3: CASSPTRGVSTDAQYF. CDR3 nucleotides: TGTGCCAGCAGTCCTACTCGGGGAGTTAGCACAGATGCGCAATATTTT. The V gene is TRBV12-3 or TRBV12-4, the J gene TRBJ2-3; D is perhaps TRBD2 (5 bases). There are 16 residues in the CDR3.

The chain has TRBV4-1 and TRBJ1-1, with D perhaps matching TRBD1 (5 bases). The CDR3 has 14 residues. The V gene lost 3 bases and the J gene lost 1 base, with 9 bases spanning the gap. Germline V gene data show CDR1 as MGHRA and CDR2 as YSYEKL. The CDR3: CASSHETENTEAFF. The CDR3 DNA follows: TGCGCCAGCAGCCATGAGACAGAGAACACTGAAGCTTTCTTT.

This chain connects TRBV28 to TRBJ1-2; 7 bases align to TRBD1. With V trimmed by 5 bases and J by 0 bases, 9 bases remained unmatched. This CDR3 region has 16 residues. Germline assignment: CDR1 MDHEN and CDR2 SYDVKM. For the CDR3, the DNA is TGTGCCAGCAGTGGAGGGGGACAGCCAACTAACTATGGCTACACCTTC. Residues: CASSGGGQPTNYGYTF.

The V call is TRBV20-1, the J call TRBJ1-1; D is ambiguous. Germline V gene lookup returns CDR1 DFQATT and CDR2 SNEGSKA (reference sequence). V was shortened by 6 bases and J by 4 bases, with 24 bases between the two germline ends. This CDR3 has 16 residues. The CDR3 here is CSADPYLDAGSTEAFF. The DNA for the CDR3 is TGCAGTGCCGATCCCTACTTGGACGCGGGGAGCACTGAAGCTTTCTTT.

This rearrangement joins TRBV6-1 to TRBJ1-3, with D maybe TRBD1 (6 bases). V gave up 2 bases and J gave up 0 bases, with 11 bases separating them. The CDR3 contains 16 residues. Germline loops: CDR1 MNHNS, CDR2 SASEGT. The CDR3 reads CASSERGLSSGNTIYF. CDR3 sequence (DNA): TGTGCCAGCAGTGAACGGGGGCTAAGCTCTGGAAACACCATATATTTT.

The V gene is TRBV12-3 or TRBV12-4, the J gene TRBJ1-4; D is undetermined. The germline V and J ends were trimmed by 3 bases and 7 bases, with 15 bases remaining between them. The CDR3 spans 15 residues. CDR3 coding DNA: TGTGCCAGCAGTTTCACGGGCGCGCTGGGTGAAAAACTGTTTTTT. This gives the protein CASSFTGALGEKLFF.

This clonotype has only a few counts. For the CDR3, the DNA is TGCGCCAGCAGCCAAACAGGGGTCCATGAGCAGTTCTTC. The encoded protein is CASSQTGVHEQFF. The chain links TRBV4-1 to TRBJ2-5; TRBD1 matches 7 bases. The DNA end favors TRBJ2-1, so the J call may be wrong. CDR1 is MGHRA, CDR2 YSYEKL, per germline. The CDR3 contains 13 residues.